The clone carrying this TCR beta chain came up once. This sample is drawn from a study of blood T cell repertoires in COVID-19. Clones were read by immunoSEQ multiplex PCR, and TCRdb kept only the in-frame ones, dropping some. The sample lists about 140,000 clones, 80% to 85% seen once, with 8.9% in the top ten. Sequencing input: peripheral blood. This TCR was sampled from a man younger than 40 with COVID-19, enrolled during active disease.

CDR3 coding DNA: TGTGCCAGTAGTGTCGTAGGGGGCTACGGCTACACCTTC. The encoded protein is CASSVVGGYGYTF. J is TRBJ1-2 and V is TRBV19; TRBD1 agrees at 7 bases. The length of the CDR3 is 13 residues. V lost 5 bases to trimming and J lost 8 bases; unmatched junction nucleotides: 8. CDR1 is LNHDA, CDR2 SQIVND, per germline (reference sequence).